A selection of T cell receptor beta chains follows, all from one sample in a study of neurological immune-mediated disorders. Via MiXCR, TCRdb re-called the 5' RACE reads, giving one row per CDR3 protein. Of approximately 50,000 distinct CDR3 sequences listed, 6.5% to 8.5% are singletons. Sequenced sample: PBMCs. The origin of the receptors is a woman in her thirties or forties in good health. Both conserved end residues are part of each CDR3. Each record gives: CDR3 DNA, CDR3 protein, D gene, V gene, clone size, J gene. D genes are given only for firm matches. The size entry is marked missing in some rows and otherwise reads once, few, many or a size class.

TGTGCCAGCAGCTGGCAATGGGTTTCCGCGGGAAGGGGCGAGCAGTACTTC | CASSWQWVSAGRGEQYF | NA | TRBV12-3/TRBV12-4 | many | TRBJ2-7
TGCGCCAGCAGCTTGGGGTCCGGGAGCGGGGACACCATATATTTT | CASSLGSGSGDTIYF | NA | TRBV5-1 | many | TRBJ1-3
TGCGCCAGCAGCCCGAGTGGGTACGATGAGCAGTTCTTC | CASSPSGYDEQFF | NA | TRBV5-1 | many | TRBJ2-1
TGCAGTGCTAGAGACGCTAGCGGGGGGGCCCAAGAGACCCAGTACTTC | CSARDASGGAQETQYF | TRBD2 | TRBV20-1 | NA | TRBJ2-5
TGTGCCAGCAGCCCAGAGGACAGTCCTTACTACGAGCAGTACTTC | CASSPEDSPYYEQYF | NA | TRBV9 | many | TRBJ2-7
TGCAGCGTTGAAACCGACACAGATACGCAGTATTTT | CSVETDTDTQYF | NA | TRBV29-1 | NA | TRBJ2-3
TGTGCCAGCAGTGGAGAGACAGGGTCCTACGAGCAGTACTTC | CASSGETGSYEQYF | TRBD1 | TRBV25-1 | many | TRBJ2-7
TGTGCCAGCAGCTTGAGCAGGGACGGTAATTCACCCCTCCACTTT | CASSLSRDGNSPLHF | NA | TRBV7-2 | many | TRBJ1-6
TGTGCCAGCAGTTTAAGGGGGCTCGGCAATCAGCCCCAGCATTTT | CASSLRGLGNQPQHF | TRBD1 | TRBV27 | many | TRBJ1-5
TGTGCCAGCAGCTCGGACAGGGGTTACGAGCAGTACTTC | CASSSDRGYEQYF | TRBD1 | TRBV7-3 | many | TRBJ2-7
TGCAGTGCCAGCCCGGCGGGGGGGCCTGCAGATACGCAGTATTTT | CSASPAGGPADTQYF | TRBD2 | TRBV20-1 | many | TRBJ2-3
TGTGCCAGCAGTTACCGGGGCAGAGACACTGAAGCTTTCTTT | CASSYRGRDTEAFF | NA | TRBV6-2/TRBV6-3 | NA | TRBJ1-1
TGCGCCAGCAGTCAGCAAGAGACCCAGTACTTC | CASSQQETQYF | NA | TRBV5-1 | NA | TRBJ2-5
TGCGCCAGCAGCCAGGAAGGGACGCCGGGACAGGGGGGAAACACCATATATTTT | CASSQEGTPGQGGNTIYF | TRBD1 | TRBV4-3 | medium-sized | TRBJ1-3
TGTGCCAGCAGCCAACGTAGCGGGGGGGATCAAGAGACCCAGTACTTC | CASSQRSGGDQETQYF | TRBD2 | TRBV4-2 | many | TRBJ2-5
TGTGCCACCAGTGACCCCGGCTACGAGCAGTACTTC | CATSDPGYEQYF | NA | TRBV24-1 | many | TRBJ2-7
TGTGCCAGCAGCCGCGGGTATGACAATCAGCCCCAGCATTTT | CASSRGYDNQPQHF | NA | TRBV6-2/TRBV6-3 | many | TRBJ1-5
TGTGCCAGCTCACTATCGGACATCACCGGGGAGCTGTTTTTT | CASSLSDITGELFF | NA | TRBV18 | many | TRBJ2-2
TGTGCCATCAGTGAGTACATCAGCAATCAGCCCCAGCATTTT | CAISEYISNQPQHF | NA | TRBV10-3 | many | TRBJ1-5
TGTGCCAGCAGCTTAGATTGGGCAGGGAACACTGAAGCTTTCTTT | CASSLDWAGNTEAFF | NA | TRBV11-2 | many | TRBJ1-1
TGCAGCGTTGGAGGGGATGGCTACACCTTC | CSVGGDGYTF | NA | TRBV29-1 | many | TRBJ1-2
TGCGCCAGCAGCCCCCGTTGGGGGGACTACAATGAGCAGTTCTTC | CASSPRWGDYNEQFF | NA | TRBV4-3 | many | TRBJ2-1
TGTGCCATCAGTGAGCTGTGGTTACACGAGCAGTACTTC | CAISELWLHEQYF | NA | TRBV10-3 | many | TRBJ2-7
TGCAGTGCTAGAGATCCCCGAGATACGCAGTATTTT | CSARDPRDTQYF | NA | TRBV20-1 | many | TRBJ2-3
TGTGCCAGCAGCCCGATACGGCGGGGGGGCCTCGGGGCCAAAAACATTCAGTACTTC | CASSPIRRGGLGAKNIQYF | TRBD2 | TRBV7-2 | NA | TRBJ2-4
TGTGCCAGCAGCCCGGGGCGGGAGCTCCACGAGCAGTACTTC | CASSPGRELHEQYF | TRBD2 | TRBV5-6 | many | TRBJ2-7
TGTGCCAGCAGCGCGAAATCGACTACTGAAGCTTTCTTT | CASSAKSTTEAFF | NA | TRBV7-2 | many | TRBJ1-1
TGTGCCAGTAGTGATTGGGGGGAGAATGAGCAGTTCTTC | CASSDWGENEQFF | NA | TRBV19 | NA | TRBJ2-1